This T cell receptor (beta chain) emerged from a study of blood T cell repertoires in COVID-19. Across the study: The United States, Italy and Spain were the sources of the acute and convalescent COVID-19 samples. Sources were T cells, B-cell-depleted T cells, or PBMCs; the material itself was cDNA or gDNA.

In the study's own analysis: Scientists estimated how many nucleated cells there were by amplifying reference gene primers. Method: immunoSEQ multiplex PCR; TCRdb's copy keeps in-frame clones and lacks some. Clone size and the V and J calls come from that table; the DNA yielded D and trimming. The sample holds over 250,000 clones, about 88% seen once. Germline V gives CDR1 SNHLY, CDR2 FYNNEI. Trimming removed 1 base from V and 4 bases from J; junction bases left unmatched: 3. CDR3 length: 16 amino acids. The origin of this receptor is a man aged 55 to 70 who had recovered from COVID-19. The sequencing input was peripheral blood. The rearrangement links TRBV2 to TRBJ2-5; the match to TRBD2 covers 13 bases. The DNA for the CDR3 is TGTGCCAGCAGTGAAGGACTAGCGGGGGGCCGAGAGACCCAGTACTTC. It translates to CASSEGLAGGRETQYF.